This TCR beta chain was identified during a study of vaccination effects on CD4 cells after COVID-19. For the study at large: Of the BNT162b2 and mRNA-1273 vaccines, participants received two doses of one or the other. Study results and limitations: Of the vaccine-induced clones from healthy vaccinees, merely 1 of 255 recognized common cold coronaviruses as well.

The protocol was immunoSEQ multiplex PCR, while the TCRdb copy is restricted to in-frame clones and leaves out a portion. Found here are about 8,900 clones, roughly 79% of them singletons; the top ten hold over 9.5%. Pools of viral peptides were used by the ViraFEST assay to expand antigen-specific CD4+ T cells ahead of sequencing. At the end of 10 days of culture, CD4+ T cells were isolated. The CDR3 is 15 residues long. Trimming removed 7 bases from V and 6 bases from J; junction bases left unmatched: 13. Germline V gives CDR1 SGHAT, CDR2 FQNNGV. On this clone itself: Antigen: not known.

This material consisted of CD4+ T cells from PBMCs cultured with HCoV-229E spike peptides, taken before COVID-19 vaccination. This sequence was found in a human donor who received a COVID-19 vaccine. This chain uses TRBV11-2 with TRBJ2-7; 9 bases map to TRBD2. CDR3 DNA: TGTGCCAGCAAGCTCCTGGGCGGGAGGGCCGTCGAGCAGTACTTC. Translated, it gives CASKLLGGRAVEQYF.